This record looks at one TCR beta chain sequence and its context. Its antigen is undetermined. The CDR3 has 15 amino acids. In germline, CDR1 is MDHEN, CDR2 SYDVKM. Trimming at V came to 10 bases and at J to 3 bases, leaving 12 bases not matched to a gene. TCRdb reprocessed the RT-PCR reads with MiXCR, giving one entry per CDR3 protein. This table has some 550,000 distinct CDR3 sequences, under 30% appearing once. The data were taken from a study of response to subunit inactivated influenza vaccine. Study-wide results and caveats: After each seasonal influenza vaccination, few new T cells are recruited, the authors suggested.

The sample was also reused in another study, on T cells expressing NK-cell markers. In that study: Beta-chain TCR cDNA was generated via 5'RACE template switching with UMIs. The share of CD8+ T cells held by dominant NKG2C+ clonotypes was roughly 1.0-8% in several donors.

The V call is TRBV28, the J call TRBJ2-5; TRBD2 agrees at 9 bases. Sample: CD4+ T cells sorted from PBMCs, taken roughly 13 days after vaccination. The receptor was isolated from a man aged 45-60 years who received an inactivated influenza vaccine. The CDR3 is CAIQLPTSGKETQYF. The CDR3 DNA sequence: TGTGCCATCCAGTTACCGACTAGCGGCAAAGAGACCCAGTACTTC.